The 31 T cell receptor beta chains listed next were all sequenced from one sample in a study of cytomegalovirus exposure and HLA in healthy donors. The PCR employed 60 Vbeta primers together with 13 Jbeta primers. The method was immunoSEQ multiplex PCR; TCRdb's version includes in-frame clones alone and lacks a portion of them. There are 45,000 to 60,000 clones in the sample; more than 65% occur only once, and 7% to 10% lies in the top ten. Sample: PBMCs. These receptors were taken from a woman aged 45-60 years in good health and CMV-seronegative.

The chain is built from TRBV6-6 and TRBJ1-2, with no clear D. V gave up 6 bases and J gave up 3 bases, with 20 bases separating them. This CDR3 comprises 16 residues. Per germline, CDR1 MNHNY and CDR2 SVGAGI (reference sequence). The CDR3 spells CASRSRPQSNYYGYTF. The CDR3 coding sequence is TGTGCCAGCAGGTCCAGGCCCCAATCCAATTACTATGGCTACACCTTC.

The chain is built from TRBV7-2 and TRBJ1-2; TRBD1 might be the D (5 bases). Germline values: CDR1 SGHTA, CDR2 FQGNSA. V was clipped by 0 bases and J by 7 bases, with 9 bases between them. This CDR3 region has 13 residues. In DNA, the CDR3 is TGTGCCAGCAGCTTAGCAGGGGAAGGTGGCTACACCTTC. Translated, it gives CASSLAGEGGYTF.

V usage is TRBV6-1 and J usage is TRBJ1-2; 8 bases map to TRBD1. V was pared by 1 base and J by 4 bases, with 5 bases of the junction left unmatched. The CDR3 length is 15 residues. CDR1 MNHNS and CDR2 SASEGT come from the germline V gene. The CDR3 loop is CASSEETTGGYGYTF. The CDR3 region has the DNA TGTGCCAGCAGTGAAGAGACAACAGGGGGCTATGGCTACACCTTC.

Note on this clone: This CDR3 is also generated by other DNA sequences in the sample. V is TRBV6-6 and J is TRBJ2-1; D is unresolved. This CDR3 is 12 amino acids long. The germline gives CDR1 MNHNY, CDR2 SVGAGI (reference sequence). The V and J ends lost 7 bases and 16 bases respectively, with 20 bases between them. The CDR3 loop is CASNPTAGVAFF. The CDR3 DNA sequence: TGTGCCAGCAACCCCACCGCCGGAGTAGCCTTCTTC.

This clone was detected only a few times. This chain links TRBV11-2 with TRBJ2-3; 7 bases map to TRBD1. CDR3 length: 14 residues. Germline V gene sequence: CDR1 SGHAT, CDR2 FQNNGV. The J segment lost 6 bases and the V segment lost 3 bases, leaving 6 bases of the junction unmatched. The CDR3 spells CASSFGTDGDTQYF. The DNA for the CDR3 is TGTGCCAGCAGCTTTGGGACAGATGGGGATACGCAGTATTTT.

The J gene is TRBJ1-5, the V gene TRBV11-2; possibly TRBD1 for D (5 bases). V shed 5 bases and J shed 3 bases, with 14 bases lying between them. Germline V gives CDR1 SGHAT, CDR2 FQNNGV. The CDR3 totals 15 residues. The CDR3 spells CASSPGGTVNQPQHF. DNA of the CDR3: TGTGCCAGCAGCCCCGGGGGTACGGTCAATCAGCCCCAGCATTTT.

V gene TRBV2 combines with J gene TRBJ1-1; 8 bases line up with TRBD1. The V gene's germline CDR1 is SNHLY and CDR2 FYNNEI. J lost 5 bases, V lost 5 bases, and 4 bases had no gene match. CDR3 size: 13 residues. CDR3 coding DNA: TGTGCCAGCAGTTCGGACAGGGTAACTGAAGCTTTCTTT. Translated, it gives CASSSDRVTEAFF.

The V and J genes are TRBV4-2 and TRBJ1-1, with D possibly matching TRBD1 (5 bases). Germline values: CDR1 LGHNA, CDR2 YNFKEQ. The CDR3 loop spans 15 amino acids. Trimming pared 1 base from V and 3 bases from J, leaving 12 bases between. For the CDR3, the DNA is TGTGCCAGCAGCCAAGCTTCTCAGGGCCACACTGAAGCTTTCTTT. Protein: CASSQASQGHTEAFF.

The rearrangement links TRBV9 to TRBJ1-4, with no clear D. Per germline, CDR1 SGDLS and CDR2 YYNGEE. V gave up 4 bases and J gave up 4 bases, with 14 bases separating them. The length of the CDR3 is 15 residues. The CDR3 sequence is CASSRGGIDNEKLFF. The CDR3 DNA reads as TGTGCCAGCAGCCGGGGAGGGATTGATAATGAAAAACTGTTTTTT.

The chain uses TRBV11-2 and TRBJ2-3; TRBD1 matches at 8 bases. After removal of 5 bases from V and 7 bases from J, the junction contained 8 bases not matched to a gene. This CDR3 contains 14 residues. Germline values: CDR1 SGHAT, CDR2 FQNNGV. DNA for the CDR3: TGTGCCAGCAGCCGCGACAGGGGTCAGAATACGCAGTATTTT. Translated, it gives CASSRDRGQNTQYF.

A single count supports this clone. The V gene is TRBV5-6, the J gene TRBJ2-7, with D possibly matching TRBD1 (6 bases). The CDR3 runs to 14 residues. The V gene's germline CDR1 is SGHDT and CDR2 YYEEEE. Trimming removed 4 bases at V and 4 bases at J, with 15 bases between. Here the CDR3 DNA reads TGTGCCAGCAGCCCCACCGGGACAAGGTACGAGCAGTACTTC. This translates into CASSPTGTRYEQYF.

This chain joins TRBV9 and TRBJ2-1; possible D gene TRBD2, 6 bases. The CDR3 loop spans 15 amino acids. V lost 1 base and J 0 bases, leaving 8 bases between the germline ends. Germline CDR1 reads SGDLS; CDR2 reads YYNGEE. DNA for the CDR3: TGTGCCAGCAGCGTAAGGAGGGACTCCTACAATGAGCAGTTCTTC. This encodes CASSVRRDSYNEQFF.

CDR3 amino acids: CASSSASGKLFF. CDR3 nucleotides: TGTGCCAGCAGCTCGGCCTCCGGGAAGCTGTTTTTT. The J gene is TRBJ1-4, the V gene TRBV5-8; D ambiguous. The ends were cut back, 3 bases at V and 14 bases at J, with 14 bases in the middle. CDR1 is SGHTS and CDR2 is YDEGEE in the germline V gene. The length of the CDR3 is 12 residues.

A note on this clone: Within the sample, other DNA sequences also encode this same CDR3. The rearrangement links TRBV13 to TRBJ1-4; TRBD1 matches 10 bases. Germline loops: CDR1 PRHDT, CDR2 FYEKMQ (reference sequence). The junction had 17 bases not matched to a gene; V was cut back by 4 bases and J by 3 bases. The CDR3 loop spans 20 amino acids. CDR3 coding DNA: TGTGCCAGCAGCTCGGGATTTTCGACAGGGGGCGCCGGGGCTAATGAAAAACTGTTTTTT. It codes for CASSSGFSTGGAGANEKLFF.

This clone was found a few times. Here the CDR3 reads CASSQGSATNEKLFF. For the CDR3, the DNA is TGCGCCAGCAGCCAAGGTTCTGCAACTAATGAAAAACTGTTTTTT. The chain employs TRBV4-1 and TRBJ1-4; D remains unclear. V lost 1 base to trimming and J lost 0 bases, with 6 bases between them. CDR3 size: 15 residues. CDR1 and CDR2 (germline): MGHRA, YSYEKL.

This chain joins TRBV5-1 and TRBJ2-7; the D gene is possibly TRBD2 (5 bases). The ends were cut back, 2 bases at V and 0 bases at J, with 9 bases in the middle. CDR1 is SGHRS, CDR2 YFSETQ, per germline. The CDR3 spans 14 residues. The CDR3 sequence is CASSLSAASYEQYF. Written as DNA, the CDR3 is TGCGCCAGCAGCTTATCAGCGGCCTCCTACGAGCAGTACTTC.

The genes are TRBV11-3 and TRBJ2-3; D is possibly TRBD2 (6 bases). The CDR3 spans 13 residues. Germline loops: CDR1 SGHNT, CDR2 YENEEA. Trimming took 5 bases from V and 2 from J, leaving 8 bases between them. The CDR3 reads CASSLGLTDTQYF. CDR3 coding DNA: TGTGCCAGCAGCCTGGGACTCACAGATACGCAGTATTTT.

The rearrangement links TRBV5-1 to TRBJ2-3, with 7 bases identical to TRBD2. The CDR3 extends over 14 amino acids. The V and J ends lost 0 bases and 8 bases, in that order; junction bases with no gene match: 6. Germline values: CDR1 SGHRS, CDR2 YFSETQ. The CDR3 DNA reads TGCGCCAGCAGCTTGGCTAGCGGAGTACGTACGCAGTATTTT. It codes for CASSLASGVRTQYF.

This chain joins TRBV5-1 and TRBJ2-7; a possible D gene is TRBD1 (6 bases). CDR3 length: 13 residues. The V end was cut by 6 bases, the J end by 5 bases, with 15 bases between. Germline assignment: CDR1 SGHRS and CDR2 YFSETQ. In nucleotides, the CDR3 is TGCGCCAGCAAACCCACAGGGTCCAACGAGCAGTACTTC. Protein sequence: CASKPTGSNEQYF.

The gene calls are TRBV5-1 and TRBJ2-1; D is perhaps TRBD2 (5 bases). The CDR3 is 14 residues long. Germline CDR1 is SGHRS and CDR2 is YFSETQ. V was trimmed by 4 bases and J by 8 bases, leaving 16 bases between them. CDR3 residues: CASSPSRLAHEQFF. The CDR3 nucleotides are TGCGCCAGCAGCCCGTCTAGGCTAGCACATGAGCAGTTCTTC.

The genes are TRBV7-8 and TRBJ1-4, with D unresolved. Germline V lookup: CDR1 SGHVS, CDR2 FQNEAQ. Between the trimmed V and J ends, which lost 0 bases and 0 bases, there was a span of 11 bases. The CDR3 is 17 residues long. For the CDR3, the DNA is TGTGCCAGCAGCTTAGCGCCCGGGTCCCCAACTAATGAAAAACTGTTTTTT. This gives the protein CASSLAPGSPTNEKLFF.

This chain connects TRBV29-1 to TRBJ2-1, with D possibly being TRBD2 (5 bases). The CDR3 is 16 amino acids. CDR1 is SQVTM and CDR2 is ANQGSEA in the germline V gene. Trimming stripped 3 bases from V and 9 bases from J, with 24 bases between. This CDR3 reads CSVDGGQTLTRGEQFF. In DNA form, the CDR3 reads TGCAGCGTTGATGGAGGCCAGACCTTGACCCGGGGTGAGCAGTTCTTC.

The chain joins TRBV19 to TRBJ1-2; D might be TRBD1 (5 bases). Trimming took 7 bases from V and 4 from J, leaving 16 bases between them. CDR1 is LNHDA, CDR2 SQIVND, per germline (reference sequence). This CDR3 spans 14 amino acids. The CDR3 bases are TGTGCCAGTATGGGGGAGGGGCGCGGCTATGGCTACACCTTC. This sequence encodes CASMGEGRGYGYTF.

This clone was seen ten or more times. The chain joins TRBV5-1 to TRBJ2-1, with a possible D match to TRBD2 (5 bases). The germline gives CDR1 SGHRS, CDR2 YFSETQ. Trimming removed 8 bases from V and 7 bases from J, with 10 bases in between. This CDR3 is 11 amino acids long. The CDR3 reads CARDSRNEQFF. The CDR3 coding sequence is TGCGCCAGGGACTCCAGGAATGAGCAGTTCTTC.

The V gene is TRBV11-2, the J gene TRBJ1-1; no clear D. There are 13 residues in the CDR3. The germline V gene encodes CDR1 SGHAT and CDR2 FQNNGV. Deletions cut 3 bases from V and 5 bases from J, with 10 bases between. This chain's CDR3 is CASSFKSSTEAFF. CDR3 nucleotide sequence: TGTGCCAGCAGCTTTAAGAGTTCTACTGAAGCTTTCTTT. Full variable domain (rest looked up from reference TRBV11-2 and TRBJ1-1): EAGVAQSPRYKIIEKRQSVAFWCNPISGHATLYWYQQILGQGPKLLIQFQNNGVVDDSQLPKDRFSAERLKGVDSTLKIQPAKLEDSAVYLCASSFKSSTEAFFGQGTRLTVV.

The chain links TRBV7-6 to TRBJ1-3; 7 positions match TRBD1. The ends lost 2 bases at V and 0 bases at J; junction bases unmatched: 4. Per the germline V gene, CDR1 is SGHVS and CDR2 is FNYEAQ. The CDR3 loop spans 16 amino acids. CDR3 DNA: TGTGCCAGCAGCTTAAGGACAGGCAGCTCTGGAAACACCATATATTTT. It encodes CASSLRTGSSGNTIYF.

The J gene is TRBJ2-2, the V gene TRBV29-1; possibly TRBD2 for D (6 bases). This CDR3 spans 13 amino acids. V lost 3 bases to trimming and J lost 1 base, with 6 bases between them. Germline CDR1 is SQVTM and CDR2 is ANQGSEA. For the CDR3, the DNA is TGCAGCGTTGAGCGGGAGAACACCGGGGAGCTGTTTTTT. Translating it yields CSVERENTGELFF.

This sequence joins TRBV5-1 and TRBJ1-6; 7 positions match TRBD1. The germline gives CDR1 SGHRS, CDR2 YFSETQ. CDR3 length equals 13 residues. V shed 5 bases, J shed 10 bases, and the junction held 6 bases outside the gene matches. CDR3 residues: CASRVQGRSPLHF. As DNA, the CDR3 is TGCGCCAGCAGGGTACAGGGGAGGTCACCCCTCCACTTT.

This clone has more than one count but fewer than ten. This chain uses TRBV5-1 with TRBJ1-1; weak D call: TRBD1 (5 bases). V was shortened by 2 bases and J by 10 bases, with 18 bases between the two germline ends. The CDR3 has 14 amino acids. Looked up from germline, CDR1 is SGHRS and CDR2 is YFSETQ. The CDR3 loop is CASSFGGYEKGAFF. CDR3 DNA: TGCGCCAGCAGCTTCGGGGGGTACGAAAAGGGAGCTTTCTTT.

J is TRBJ1-1 and V is TRBV5-1, with D tentatively TRBD1 (5 bases). CDR1 SGHRS and CDR2 YFSETQ come from the germline V gene. This CDR3 region has 14 residues. Trimming took 8 bases from V and 1 from J, leaving 15 bases between them. In DNA, the CDR3 is TGCGCCAGTTCCGGCAGGACACAGAACACTGAAGCTTTCTTT. This gives the protein CASSGRTQNTEAFF.

The chain combines TRBV7-9 with TRBJ1-2, with D perhaps matching TRBD1 (5 bases). Germline V gene lookup returns CDR1 SEHNR and CDR2 FQNEAQ (reference sequence). This CDR3 has 13 amino acids. V was pared by 3 bases and J by 8 bases, with 13 bases between. This CDR3 is CASSLDGGRGYTF. CDR3 nucleotide sequence: TGTGCCAGCAGCTTGGACGGGGGTCGGGGCTACACCTTC. Based on the CDR3 plus reference TRBV7-9 and TRBJ1-2, the full variable domain is DTGVSQNPRHKITKRGQNVTFRCDPISEHNRLYWYRQTLGQGPEFLTYFQNEAQLEKSRLLSDRFSAERPKGSFSTLEIQRTEQGDSAMYLCASSLDGGRGYTFGSGTRLTVV.